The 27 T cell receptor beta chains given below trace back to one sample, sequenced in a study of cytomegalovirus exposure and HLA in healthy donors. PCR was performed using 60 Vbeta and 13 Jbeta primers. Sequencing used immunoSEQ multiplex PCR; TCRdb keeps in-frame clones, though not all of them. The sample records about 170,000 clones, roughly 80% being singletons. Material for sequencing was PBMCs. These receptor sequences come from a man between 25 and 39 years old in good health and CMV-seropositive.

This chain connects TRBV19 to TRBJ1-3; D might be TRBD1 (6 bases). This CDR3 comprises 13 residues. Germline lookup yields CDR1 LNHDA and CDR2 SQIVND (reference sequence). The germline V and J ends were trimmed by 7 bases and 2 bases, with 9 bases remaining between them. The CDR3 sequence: CASTPGAGNTIYF. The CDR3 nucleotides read TGTGCCAGTACCCCAGGGGCTGGAAACACCATATATTTT. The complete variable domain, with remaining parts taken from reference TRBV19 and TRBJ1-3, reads DGGITQSPKYLFRKEGQNVTLSCEQNLNHDAMYWYRQDPGQGLRLIYYSQIVNDFQKGDIAEGYSVSREKKESFPLTVTSAQKNPTAFYLCASTPGAGNTIYFGEGSWLTVV.

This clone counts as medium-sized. The CDR3 loop is CATSRTPDSPDEQYF. Written as DNA, the CDR3 is TGTGCCACCAGCAGAACTCCGGACTCGCCCGACGAGCAGTACTTC. V and J are TRBV15 and TRBJ2-7; the D gene is possibly TRBD2 (5 bases). Germline CDR1 LNHNV, CDR2 YYDKDF (reference sequence). The germline V and J ends were trimmed by 2 bases and 5 bases, with 16 bases remaining between them. The length of the CDR3 is 15 residues.

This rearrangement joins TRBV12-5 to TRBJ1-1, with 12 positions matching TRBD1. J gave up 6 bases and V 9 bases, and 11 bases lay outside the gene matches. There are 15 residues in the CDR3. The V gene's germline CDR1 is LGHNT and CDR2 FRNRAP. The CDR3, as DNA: TGTGCTAGAACCGGGACAGGGGGCGTCAGCGCTGAAGCTTTCTTT. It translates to CARTGTGGVSAEAFF.

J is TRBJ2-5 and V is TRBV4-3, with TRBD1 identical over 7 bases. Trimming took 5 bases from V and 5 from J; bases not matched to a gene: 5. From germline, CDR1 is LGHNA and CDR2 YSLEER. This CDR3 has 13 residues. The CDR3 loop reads CASSAIQGETQYF. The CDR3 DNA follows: TGCGCCAGCAGCGCAATACAGGGGGAGACCCAGTACTTC.

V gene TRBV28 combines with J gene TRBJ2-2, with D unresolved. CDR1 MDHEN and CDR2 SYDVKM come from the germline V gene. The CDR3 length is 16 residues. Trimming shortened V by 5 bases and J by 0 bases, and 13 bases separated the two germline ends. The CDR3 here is CASSPYADTNTGELFF. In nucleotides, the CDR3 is TGTGCCAGCAGTCCTTATGCAGATACGAACACCGGGGAGCTGTTTTTT.

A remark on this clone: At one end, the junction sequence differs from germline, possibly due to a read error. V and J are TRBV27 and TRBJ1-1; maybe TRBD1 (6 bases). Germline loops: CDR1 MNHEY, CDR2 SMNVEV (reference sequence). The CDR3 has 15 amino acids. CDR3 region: CASSLSIRGNTEAFF. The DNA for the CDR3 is TGTGCCAGCAGTCTATCCATCAGGGGAAACACTGAAGCTTTCTTT.

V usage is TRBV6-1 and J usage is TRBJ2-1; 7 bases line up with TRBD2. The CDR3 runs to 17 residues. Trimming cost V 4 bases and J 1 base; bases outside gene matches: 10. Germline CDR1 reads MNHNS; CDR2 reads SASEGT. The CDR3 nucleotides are TGTGCCAGCAGTGGGGAGGGGAGCGAGTGGTCCTACAATGAGCAGTTCTTC. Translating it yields CASSGEGSEWSYNEQFF.

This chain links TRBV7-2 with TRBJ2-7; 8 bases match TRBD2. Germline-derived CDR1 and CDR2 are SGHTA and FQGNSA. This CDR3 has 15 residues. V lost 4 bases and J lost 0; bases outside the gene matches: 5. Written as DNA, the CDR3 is TGTGCCAGCAGCTCCCACGGGGGGGGCTCCTACGAGCAGTACTTC. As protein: CASSSHGGGSYEQYF.

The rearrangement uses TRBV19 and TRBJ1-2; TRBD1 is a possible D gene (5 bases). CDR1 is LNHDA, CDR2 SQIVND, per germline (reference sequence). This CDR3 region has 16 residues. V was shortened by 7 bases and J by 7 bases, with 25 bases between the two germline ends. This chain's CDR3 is CASTRMGDLAGFGYTF. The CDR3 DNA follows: TGTGCCAGTACGAGGATGGGGGATTTGGCGGGGTTTGGCTACACCTTC.

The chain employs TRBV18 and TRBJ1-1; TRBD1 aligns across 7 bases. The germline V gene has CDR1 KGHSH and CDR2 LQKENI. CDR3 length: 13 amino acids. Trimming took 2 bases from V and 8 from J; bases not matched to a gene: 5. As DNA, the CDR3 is TGTGCCAGCTCACCATCTAGGGACAGCGAAGCTTTCTTT. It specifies CASSPSRDSEAFF.

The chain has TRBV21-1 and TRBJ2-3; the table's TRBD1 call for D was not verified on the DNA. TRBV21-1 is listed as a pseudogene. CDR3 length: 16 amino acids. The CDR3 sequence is CASSATGTGTFPSQYF. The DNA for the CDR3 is TGTGCCAGCAGCGCTACCGGGACAGGGACCTTTCCATCCCAGTATTTT.

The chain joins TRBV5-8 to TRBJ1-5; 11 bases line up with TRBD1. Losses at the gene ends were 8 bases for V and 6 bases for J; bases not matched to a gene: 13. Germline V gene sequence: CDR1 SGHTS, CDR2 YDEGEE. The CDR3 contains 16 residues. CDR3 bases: TGTGCCAGAGCGGACAGGGGGCGCCGGGGAGTTCAGCCCCAGCATTTT. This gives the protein CARADRGRRGVQPQHF.

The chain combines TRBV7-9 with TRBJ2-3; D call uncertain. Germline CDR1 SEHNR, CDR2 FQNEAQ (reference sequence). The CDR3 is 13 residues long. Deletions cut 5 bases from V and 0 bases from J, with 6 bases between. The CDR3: CASSPVSTDTQYF. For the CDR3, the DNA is TGTGCCAGCAGCCCGGTTAGCACAGATACGCAGTATTTT.

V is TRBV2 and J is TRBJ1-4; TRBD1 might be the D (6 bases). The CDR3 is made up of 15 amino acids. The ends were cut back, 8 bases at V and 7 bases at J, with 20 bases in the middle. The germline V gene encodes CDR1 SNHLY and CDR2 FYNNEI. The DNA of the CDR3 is TGTGCCAGCCAGAGGGGTATACAGGGTTCTGAAAAACTGTTTTTT. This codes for CASQRGIQGSEKLFF.

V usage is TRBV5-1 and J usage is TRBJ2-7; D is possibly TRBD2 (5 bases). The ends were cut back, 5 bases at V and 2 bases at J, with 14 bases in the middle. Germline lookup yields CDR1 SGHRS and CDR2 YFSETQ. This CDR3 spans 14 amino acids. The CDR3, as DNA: TGCGCCAGCAGTTCACGGGATAAAGCCTACGAGCAGTACTTC. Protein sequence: CASSSRDKAYEQYF. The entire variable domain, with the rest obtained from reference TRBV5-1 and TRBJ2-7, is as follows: KAGVTQTPRYLIKTRGQQVTLSCSPISGHRSVSWYQQTPGQGLQFLFEYFSETQRNKGNFPGRFSGRQFSNSRSEMNVSTLELGDSALYLCASSSRDKAYEQYFGPGTRLTVT.

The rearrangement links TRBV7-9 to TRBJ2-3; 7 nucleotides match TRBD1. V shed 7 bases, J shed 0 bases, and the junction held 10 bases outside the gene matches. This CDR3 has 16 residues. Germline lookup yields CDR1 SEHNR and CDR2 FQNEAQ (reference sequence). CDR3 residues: CASKRQGLRSTDTQYF. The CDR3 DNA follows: TGTGCCAGCAAAAGACAGGGTCTGAGGAGCACAGATACGCAGTATTTT.

This CDR3 reads CASSERWDRGETQYF. DNA of the CDR3: TGTGCCAGCAGTGAAAGGTGGGACAGGGGTGAGACCCAGTACTTC. V is TRBV6-1 and J is TRBJ2-5; 10 bases are shared with TRBD1. Trimming took 2 bases from V and 5 from J; bases not matched to a gene: 5. The CDR3 loop spans 15 amino acids. Germline loops: CDR1 MNHNS, CDR2 SASEGT.

The CDR3 region is CASSLSTGSDGYTF. DNA for the CDR3: TGTGCCAGCAGCTTATCCACAGGGTCGGATGGCTACACCTTC. V and J are TRBV7-9 and TRBJ1-2, with D possibly matching TRBD1 (6 bases). This CDR3 region has 14 residues. Germline V CDR1 and CDR2: SEHNR, FQNEAQ (reference sequence). Between the trimmed V and J ends, which lost 2 bases and 6 bases, there was a span of 13 bases.

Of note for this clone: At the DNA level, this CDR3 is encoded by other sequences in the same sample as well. The CDR3 DNA sequence: TGTGCCACCAGCACCGGACAGGGGCTTAATTCACCCCTCCACTTT. Translating it yields CATSTGQGLNSPLHF. The genes are TRBV15 and TRBJ1-6; TRBD1 agrees at 9 bases. Germline CDR1 and CDR2: LNHNV and YYDKDF (reference sequence). Trimming removed 4 bases from V and 6 bases from J; junction bases left unmatched: 4. The CDR3 length is 15 residues.

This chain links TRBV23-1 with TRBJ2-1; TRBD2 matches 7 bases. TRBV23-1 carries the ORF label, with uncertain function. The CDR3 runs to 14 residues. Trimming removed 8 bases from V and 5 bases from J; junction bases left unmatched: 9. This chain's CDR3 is CASPTGGGHNEQFF. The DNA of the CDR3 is TGCGCCAGCCCTACGGGGGGAGGGCACAATGAGCAGTTCTTC.

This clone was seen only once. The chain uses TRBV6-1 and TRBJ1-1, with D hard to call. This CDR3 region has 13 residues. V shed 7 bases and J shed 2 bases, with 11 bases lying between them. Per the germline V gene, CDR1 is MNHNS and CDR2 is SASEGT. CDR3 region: CASISKNNTEAFF. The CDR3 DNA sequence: TGTGCCAGCATTAGTAAGAACAACACTGAAGCTTTCTTT.

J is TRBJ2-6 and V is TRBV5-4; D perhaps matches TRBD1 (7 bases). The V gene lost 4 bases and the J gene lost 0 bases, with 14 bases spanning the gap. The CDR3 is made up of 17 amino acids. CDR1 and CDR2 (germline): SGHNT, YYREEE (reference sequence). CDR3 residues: CASSVPQGGSGANVLTF. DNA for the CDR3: TGTGCCAGCAGCGTCCCCCAGGGGGGCTCTGGGGCCAACGTCCTGACTTTC. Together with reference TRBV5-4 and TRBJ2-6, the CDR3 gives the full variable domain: ETGVTQSPTHLIKTRGQQVTLRCSSQSGHNTVSWYQQALGQGPQFIFQYYREEENGRGNFPPRFSGLQFPNYSSELNVNALELDDSALYLCASSVPQGGSGANVLTFGAGSRLTVL.

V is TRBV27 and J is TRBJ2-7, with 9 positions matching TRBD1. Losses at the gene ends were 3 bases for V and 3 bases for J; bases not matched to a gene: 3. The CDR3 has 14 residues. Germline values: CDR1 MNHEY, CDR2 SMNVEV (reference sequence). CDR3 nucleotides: TGTGCCAGCAGTTTCTGGGACAGGGTCTACGAGCAGTACTTC. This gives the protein CASSFWDRVYEQYF.

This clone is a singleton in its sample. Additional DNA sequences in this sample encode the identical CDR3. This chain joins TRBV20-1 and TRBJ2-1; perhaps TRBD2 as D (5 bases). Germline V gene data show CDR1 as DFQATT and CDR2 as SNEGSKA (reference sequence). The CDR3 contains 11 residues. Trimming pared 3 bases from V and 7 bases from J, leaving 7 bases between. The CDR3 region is CSASRGNEQFF. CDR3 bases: TGCAGTGCTAGTCGGGGAAATGAGCAGTTCTTC.

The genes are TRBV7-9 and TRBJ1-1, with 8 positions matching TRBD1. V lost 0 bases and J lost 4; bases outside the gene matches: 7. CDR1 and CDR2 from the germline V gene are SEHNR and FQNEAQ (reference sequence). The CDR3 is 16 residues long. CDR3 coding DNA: TGTGCCAGCAGCTTAGCGGTAAATCAGGGGGCCACTGAAGCTTTCTTT. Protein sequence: CASSLAVNQGATEAFF.

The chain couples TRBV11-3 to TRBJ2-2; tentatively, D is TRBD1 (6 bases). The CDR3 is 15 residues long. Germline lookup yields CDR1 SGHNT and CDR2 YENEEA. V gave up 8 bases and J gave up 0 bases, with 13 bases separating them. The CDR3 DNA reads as TGTGCCAGCCAACCCGGGACAACGAACACCGGGGAGCTGTTTTTT. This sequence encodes CASQPGTTNTGELFF.

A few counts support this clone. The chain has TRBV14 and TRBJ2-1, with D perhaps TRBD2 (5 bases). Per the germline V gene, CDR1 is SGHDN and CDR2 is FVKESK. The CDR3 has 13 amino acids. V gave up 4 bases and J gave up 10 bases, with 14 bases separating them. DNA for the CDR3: TGTGCCAGCAGCCCCTTCACAAAGCGGGAGCAGTTCTTC. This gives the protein CASSPFTKREQFF.